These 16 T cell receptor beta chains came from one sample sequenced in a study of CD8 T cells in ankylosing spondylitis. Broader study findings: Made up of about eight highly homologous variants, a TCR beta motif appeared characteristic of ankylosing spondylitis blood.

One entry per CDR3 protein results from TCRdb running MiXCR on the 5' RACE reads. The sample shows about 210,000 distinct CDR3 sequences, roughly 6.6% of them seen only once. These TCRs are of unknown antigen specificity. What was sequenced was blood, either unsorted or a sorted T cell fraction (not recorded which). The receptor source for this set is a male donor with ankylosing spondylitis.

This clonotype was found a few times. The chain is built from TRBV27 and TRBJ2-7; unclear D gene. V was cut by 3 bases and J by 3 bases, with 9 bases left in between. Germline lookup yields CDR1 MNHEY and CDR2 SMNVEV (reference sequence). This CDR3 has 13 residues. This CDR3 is CASSFSLYYEQYF. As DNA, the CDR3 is TGTGCCAGCAGTTTTAGTTTATACTACGAGCAGTACTTC.

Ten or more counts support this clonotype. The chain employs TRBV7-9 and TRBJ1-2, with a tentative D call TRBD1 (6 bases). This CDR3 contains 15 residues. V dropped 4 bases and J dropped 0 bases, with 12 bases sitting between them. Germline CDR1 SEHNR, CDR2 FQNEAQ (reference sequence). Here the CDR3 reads CASSSRGEANYGYTF. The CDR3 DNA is TGTGCCAGCAGCTCCAGGGGCGAAGCTAACTATGGCTACACCTTC.

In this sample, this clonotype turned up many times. The CDR3 DNA sequence: TGTGCCAGCAGCTTGCCCTCACAGGGGGTTCTGATCACTGAAGCTTTCTTT. Its translation is CASSLPSQGVLITEAFF. The V gene is TRBV7-9, the J gene TRBJ1-1, with 8 bases aligning to TRBD1. CDR3 length: 17 amino acids. The V gene's germline CDR1 is SEHNR and CDR2 FQNEAQ (reference sequence). The V segment lost 3 bases and the J segment 4 bases; nucleotides outside the gene matches: 13.

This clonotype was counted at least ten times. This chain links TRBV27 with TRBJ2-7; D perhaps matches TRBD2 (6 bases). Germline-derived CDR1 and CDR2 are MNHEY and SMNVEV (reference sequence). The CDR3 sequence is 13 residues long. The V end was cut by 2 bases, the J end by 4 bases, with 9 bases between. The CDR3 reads CASSLNRGYEQYF. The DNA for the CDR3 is TGTGCCAGCAGTTTAAATCGGGGGTACGAGCAGTACTTC.

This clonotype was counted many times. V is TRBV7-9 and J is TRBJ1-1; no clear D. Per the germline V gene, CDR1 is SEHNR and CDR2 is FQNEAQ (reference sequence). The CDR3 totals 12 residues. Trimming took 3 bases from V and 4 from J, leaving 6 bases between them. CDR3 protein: CASSFESTEAFF. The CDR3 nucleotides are TGTGCCAGCAGCTTTGAGAGCACTGAAGCTTTCTTT. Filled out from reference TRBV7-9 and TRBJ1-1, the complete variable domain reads DTGVSQNPRHKITKRGQNVTFRCDPISEHNRLYWYRQTLGQGPEFLTYFQNEAQLEKSRLLSDRFSAERPKGSFSTLEIQRTEQGDSAMYLCASSFESTEAFFGQGTRLTVV.

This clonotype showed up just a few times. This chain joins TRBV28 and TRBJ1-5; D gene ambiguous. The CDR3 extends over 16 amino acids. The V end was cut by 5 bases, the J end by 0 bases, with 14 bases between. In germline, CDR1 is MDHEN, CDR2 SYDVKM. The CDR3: CASSLTLDLSNQPQHF. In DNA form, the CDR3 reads TGTGCCAGCAGTCTCACCTTAGACCTTAGCAATCAGCCCCAGCATTTT.

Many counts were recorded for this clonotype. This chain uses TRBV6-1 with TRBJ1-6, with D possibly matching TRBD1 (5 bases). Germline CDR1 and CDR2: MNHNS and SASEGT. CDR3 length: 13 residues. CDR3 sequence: CGSTGAYNSPLHF. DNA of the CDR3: TGTGGGTCTACGGGGGCCTATAATTCACCCCTCCACTTT.

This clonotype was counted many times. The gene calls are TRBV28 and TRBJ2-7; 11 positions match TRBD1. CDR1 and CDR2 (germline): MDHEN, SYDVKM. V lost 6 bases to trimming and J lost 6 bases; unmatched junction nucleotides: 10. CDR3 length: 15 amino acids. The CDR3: CASRQYRDRGGEQYF. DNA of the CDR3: TGTGCCAGCAGGCAGTATCGGGACAGGGGGGGCGAGCAGTACTTC. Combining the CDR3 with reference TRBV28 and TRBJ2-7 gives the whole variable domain DVKVTQSSRYLVKRTGEKVFLECVQDMDHENMFWYRQDPGLGLRLIYFSYDVKMKEKGDIPEGYSVSREKKERFSLILESASTNQTSMYLCASRQYRDRGGEQYFGPGTRLTVT.

This CDR3 is CASSFPPSGSSYNEQFF. The CDR3, as DNA: TGTGCCAGCAGTTTCCCGCCTAGCGGGAGCTCCTACAATGAGCAGTTCTTC. The chain employs TRBV28 and TRBJ2-1; 10 bases align to TRBD2. This CDR3 comprises 17 residues. The V and J ends lost 3 bases and 0 bases, in that order; junction bases with no gene match: 5. Germline V CDR1 and CDR2: MDHEN, SYDVKM.

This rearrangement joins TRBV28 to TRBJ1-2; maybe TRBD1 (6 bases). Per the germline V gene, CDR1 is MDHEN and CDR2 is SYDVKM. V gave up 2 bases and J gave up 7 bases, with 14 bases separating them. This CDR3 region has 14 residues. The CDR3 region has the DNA TGTGCCAGCAGTTTAAGGACAGCGATGGGTGGCTACACCTTC. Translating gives CASSLRTAMGGYTF.

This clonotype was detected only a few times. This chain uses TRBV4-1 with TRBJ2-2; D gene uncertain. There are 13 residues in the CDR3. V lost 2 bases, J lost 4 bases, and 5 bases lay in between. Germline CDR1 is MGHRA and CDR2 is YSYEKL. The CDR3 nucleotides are TGCGCCAGCAGCCAAAGGCTCACCGGGGAGCTGTTTTTT. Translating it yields CASSQRLTGELFF.

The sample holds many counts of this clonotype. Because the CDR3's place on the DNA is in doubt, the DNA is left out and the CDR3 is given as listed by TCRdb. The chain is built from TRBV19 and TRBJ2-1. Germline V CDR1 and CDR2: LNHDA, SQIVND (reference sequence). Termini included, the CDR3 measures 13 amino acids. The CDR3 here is CASTSGSYNEQFF.

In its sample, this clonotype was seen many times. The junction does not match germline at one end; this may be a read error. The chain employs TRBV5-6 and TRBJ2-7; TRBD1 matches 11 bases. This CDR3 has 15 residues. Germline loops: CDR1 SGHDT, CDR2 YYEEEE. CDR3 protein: CASSPGTGGSYEQYF. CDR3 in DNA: TGCGCCAGCAGCCCCGGGACAGGGGGCTCCTACGAGCAGTACTTC.

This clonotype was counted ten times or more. The CDR3 spells CASSPRAGLNEQYF. The CDR3 DNA reads as TGTGCCAGCAGCCCAAGGGCAGGGCTCAACGAGCAGTACTTC. The chain uses TRBV13 and TRBJ2-7, with D perhaps matching TRBD1 (5 bases). In germline, CDR1 is PRHDT, CDR2 FYEKMQ (reference sequence). The CDR3 is 14 amino acids. V was trimmed by 5 bases and J by 5 bases, leaving 16 bases between them.

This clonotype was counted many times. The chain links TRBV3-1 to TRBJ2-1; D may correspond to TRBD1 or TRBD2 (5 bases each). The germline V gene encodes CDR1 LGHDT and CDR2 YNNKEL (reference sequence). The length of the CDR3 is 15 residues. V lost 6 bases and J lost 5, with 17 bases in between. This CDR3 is CASSTKVRDHNEQFF. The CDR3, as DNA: TGTGCCAGCAGTACCAAGGTCCGGGACCACAATGAGCAGTTCTTC.

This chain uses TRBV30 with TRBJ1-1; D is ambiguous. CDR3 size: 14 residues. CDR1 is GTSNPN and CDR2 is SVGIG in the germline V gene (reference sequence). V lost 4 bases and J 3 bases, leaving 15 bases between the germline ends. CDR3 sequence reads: CAWTSYGKDTEAFF. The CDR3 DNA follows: TGTGCCTGGACCTCCTACGGGAAGGACACTGAAGCTTTCTTT.